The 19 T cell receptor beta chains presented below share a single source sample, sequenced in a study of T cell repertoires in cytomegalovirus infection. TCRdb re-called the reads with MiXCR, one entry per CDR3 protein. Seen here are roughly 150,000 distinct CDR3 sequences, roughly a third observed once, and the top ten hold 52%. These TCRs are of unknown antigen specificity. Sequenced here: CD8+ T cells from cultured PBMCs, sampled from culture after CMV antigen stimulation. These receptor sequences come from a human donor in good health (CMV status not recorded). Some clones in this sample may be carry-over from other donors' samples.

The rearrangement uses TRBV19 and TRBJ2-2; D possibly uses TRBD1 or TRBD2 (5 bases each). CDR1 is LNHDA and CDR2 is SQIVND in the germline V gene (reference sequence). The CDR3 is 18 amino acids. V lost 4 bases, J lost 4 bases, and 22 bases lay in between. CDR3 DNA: TGTGCCAGTAGTAGAGGGGCGGAATTTTCTGTGGGCACCGGGGAGCTGTTTTTT. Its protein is CASSRGAEFSVGTGELFF.

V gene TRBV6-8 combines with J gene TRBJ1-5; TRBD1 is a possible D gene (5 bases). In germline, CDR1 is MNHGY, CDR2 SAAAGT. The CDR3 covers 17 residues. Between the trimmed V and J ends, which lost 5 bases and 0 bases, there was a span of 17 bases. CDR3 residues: CASSMSGTAYSNQPQHF. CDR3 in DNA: TGTGCCAGCAGTATGTCCGGGACGGCGTATAGCAATCAGCCCCAGCATTTT.

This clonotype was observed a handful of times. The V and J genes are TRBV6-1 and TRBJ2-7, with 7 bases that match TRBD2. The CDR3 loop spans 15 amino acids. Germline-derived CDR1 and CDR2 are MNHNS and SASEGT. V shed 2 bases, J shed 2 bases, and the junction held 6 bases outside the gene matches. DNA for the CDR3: TGTGCCAGCAGTGAACCGGCGGGGGAGCCCTACGAGCAGTACTTC. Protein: CASSEPAGEPYEQYF.

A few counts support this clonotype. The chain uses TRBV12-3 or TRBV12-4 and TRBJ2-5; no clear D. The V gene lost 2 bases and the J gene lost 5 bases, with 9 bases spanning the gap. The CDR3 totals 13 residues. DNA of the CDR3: TGTGCCAGCAGTTTAAACATTGGGGAGACCCAGTACTTC. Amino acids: CASSLNIGETQYF.

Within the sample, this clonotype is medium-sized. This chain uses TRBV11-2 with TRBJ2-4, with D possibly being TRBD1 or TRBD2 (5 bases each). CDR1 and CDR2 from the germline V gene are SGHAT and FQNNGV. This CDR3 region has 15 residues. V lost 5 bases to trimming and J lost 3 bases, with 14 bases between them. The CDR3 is CASSLGVGGKNIQYF. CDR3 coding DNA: TGTGCCAGCAGCCTGGGGGTTGGGGGCAAAAACATTCAGTACTTC.

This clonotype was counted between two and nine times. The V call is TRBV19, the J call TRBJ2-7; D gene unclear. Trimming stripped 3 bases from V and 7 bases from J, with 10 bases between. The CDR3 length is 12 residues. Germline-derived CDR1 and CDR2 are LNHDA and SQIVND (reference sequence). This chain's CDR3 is CASSMGLGEQYF. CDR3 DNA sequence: TGTGCCAGTAGTATGGGCCTAGGTGAGCAGTACTTC.

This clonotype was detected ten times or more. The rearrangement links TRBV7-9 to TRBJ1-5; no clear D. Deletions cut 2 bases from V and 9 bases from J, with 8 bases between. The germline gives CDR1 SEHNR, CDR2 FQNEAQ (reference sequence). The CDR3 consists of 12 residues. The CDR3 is CASSLTDRPQHF. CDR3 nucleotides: TGTGCCAGCAGCTTAACAGATCGGCCCCAGCATTTT.

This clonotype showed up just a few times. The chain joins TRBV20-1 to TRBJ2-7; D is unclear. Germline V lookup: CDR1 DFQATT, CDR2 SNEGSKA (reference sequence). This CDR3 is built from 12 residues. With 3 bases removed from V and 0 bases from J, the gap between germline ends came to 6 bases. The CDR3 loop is CSASRISYEQYF. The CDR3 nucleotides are TGCAGTGCTAGCCGCATCTCCTACGAGCAGTACTTC.

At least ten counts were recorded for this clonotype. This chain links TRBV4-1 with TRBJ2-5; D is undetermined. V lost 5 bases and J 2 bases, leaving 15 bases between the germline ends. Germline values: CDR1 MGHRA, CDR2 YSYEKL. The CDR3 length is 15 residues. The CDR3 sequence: CASSVEPGLQETQYF. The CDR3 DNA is TGCGCCAGCAGCGTCGAACCGGGCCTTCAAGAGACCCAGTACTTC.

The CDR3 protein is CASSLLVVSGELFF. In nucleotides, the CDR3 is TGTGCCAGCAGTTTACTGGTGGTGAGCGGGGAGCTGTTTTTT. V gene TRBV28 combines with J gene TRBJ2-2; D is uncertain. The V gene's germline CDR1 is MDHEN and CDR2 SYDVKM. CDR3 length equals 14 residues. Trimming took off 2 bases at V and 7 bases at J, with 11 bases between the two ends.

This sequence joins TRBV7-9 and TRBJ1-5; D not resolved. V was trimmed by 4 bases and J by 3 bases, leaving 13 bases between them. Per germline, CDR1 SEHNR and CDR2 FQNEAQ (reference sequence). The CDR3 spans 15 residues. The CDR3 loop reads CASSSIYDLNQPQHF. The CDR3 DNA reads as TGTGCCAGCAGCTCCATCTACGACCTCAATCAGCCCCAGCATTTT.

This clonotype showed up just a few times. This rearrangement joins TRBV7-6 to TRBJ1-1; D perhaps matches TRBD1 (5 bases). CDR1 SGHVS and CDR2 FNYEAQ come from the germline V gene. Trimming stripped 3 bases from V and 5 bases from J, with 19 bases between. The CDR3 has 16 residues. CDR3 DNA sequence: TGTGCCAGCAGCTTGGGGACCGAGACCGAAGGGACTGAAGCTTTCTTT. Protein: CASSLGTETEGTEAFF.

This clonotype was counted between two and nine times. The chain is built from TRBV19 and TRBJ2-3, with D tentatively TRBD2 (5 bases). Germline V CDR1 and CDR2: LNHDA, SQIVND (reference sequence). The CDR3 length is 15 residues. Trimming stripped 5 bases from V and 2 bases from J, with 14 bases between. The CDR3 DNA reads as TGTGCCAGTAGTCCAAGTGGAGGTCCCACAGATACGCAGTATTTT. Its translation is CASSPSGGPTDTQYF.

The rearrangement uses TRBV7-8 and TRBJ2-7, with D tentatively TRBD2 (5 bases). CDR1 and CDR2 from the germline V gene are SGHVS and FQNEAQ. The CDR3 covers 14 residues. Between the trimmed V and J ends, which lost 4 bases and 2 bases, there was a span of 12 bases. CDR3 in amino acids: CASSSGDGAYEQYF. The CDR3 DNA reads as TGTGCCAGCAGCTCAGGCGACGGGGCCTACGAGCAGTACTTC.

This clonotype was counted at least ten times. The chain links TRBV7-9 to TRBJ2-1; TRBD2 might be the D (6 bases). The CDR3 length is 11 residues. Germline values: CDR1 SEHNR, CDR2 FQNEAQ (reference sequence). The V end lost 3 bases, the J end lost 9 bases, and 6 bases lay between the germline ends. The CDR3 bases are TGTGCCAGCAGCTTGGGGGGTGAGCAGTTCTTC. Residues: CASSLGGEQFF.

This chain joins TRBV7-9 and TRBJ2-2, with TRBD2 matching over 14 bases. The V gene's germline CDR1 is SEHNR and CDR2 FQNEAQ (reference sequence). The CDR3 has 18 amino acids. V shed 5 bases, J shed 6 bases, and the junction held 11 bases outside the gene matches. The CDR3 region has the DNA TGTGCCAGCAGCGACGGGACTAGCGGGGGCCCCAGACCCGGGGAGCTGTTTTTT. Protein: CASSDGTSGGPRPGELFF.

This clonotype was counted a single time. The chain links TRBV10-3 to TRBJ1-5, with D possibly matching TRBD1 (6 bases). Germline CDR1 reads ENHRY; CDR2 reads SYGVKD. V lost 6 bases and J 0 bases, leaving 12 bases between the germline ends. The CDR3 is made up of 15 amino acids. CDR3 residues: CAIRDGQSSNQPQHF. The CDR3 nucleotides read TGTGCCATCAGGGATGGACAGTCTAGCAATCAGCCCCAGCATTTT.

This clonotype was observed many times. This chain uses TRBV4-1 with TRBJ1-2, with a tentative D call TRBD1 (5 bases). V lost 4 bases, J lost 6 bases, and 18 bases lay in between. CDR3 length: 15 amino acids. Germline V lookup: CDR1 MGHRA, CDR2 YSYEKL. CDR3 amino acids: CASSPRAGKDNGYTF. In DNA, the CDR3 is TGCGCCAGCAGCCCCCGAGCAGGGAAGGATAATGGCTACACCTTC.

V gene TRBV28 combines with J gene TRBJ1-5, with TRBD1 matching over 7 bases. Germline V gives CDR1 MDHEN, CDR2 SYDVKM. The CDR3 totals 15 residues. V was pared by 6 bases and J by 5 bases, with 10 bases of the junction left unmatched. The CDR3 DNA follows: TGTGCCAGCAGGGACCGGGACAGCACCTATCAGCCCCAGCATTTT. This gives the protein CASRDRDSTYQPQHF.